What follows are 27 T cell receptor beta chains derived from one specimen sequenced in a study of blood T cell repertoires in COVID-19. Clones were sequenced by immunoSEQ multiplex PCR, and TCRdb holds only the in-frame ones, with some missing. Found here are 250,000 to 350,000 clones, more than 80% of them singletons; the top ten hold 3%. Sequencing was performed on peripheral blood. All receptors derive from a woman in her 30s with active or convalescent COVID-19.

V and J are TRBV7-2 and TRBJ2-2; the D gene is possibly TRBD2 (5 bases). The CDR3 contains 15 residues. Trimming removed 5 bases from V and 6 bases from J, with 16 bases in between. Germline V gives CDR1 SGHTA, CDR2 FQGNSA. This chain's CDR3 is CASSLHGTSSGELFF. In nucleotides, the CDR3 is TGTGCCAGCAGCCTCCACGGAACTAGTTCCGGGGAGCTGTTTTTT.

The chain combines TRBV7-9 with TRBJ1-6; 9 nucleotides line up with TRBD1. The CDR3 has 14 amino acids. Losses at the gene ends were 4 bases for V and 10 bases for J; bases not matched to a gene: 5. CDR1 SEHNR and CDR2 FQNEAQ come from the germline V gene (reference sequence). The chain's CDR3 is CASSSGQGWSPLHF. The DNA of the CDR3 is TGTGCCAGCAGCTCGGGACAGGGCTGGTCACCCCTCCACTTT.

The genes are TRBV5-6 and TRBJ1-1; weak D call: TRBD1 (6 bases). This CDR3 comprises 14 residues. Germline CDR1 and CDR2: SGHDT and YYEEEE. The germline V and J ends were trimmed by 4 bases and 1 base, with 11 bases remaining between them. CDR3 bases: TGTGCCAGCAGCCGGACGGACAGGAACACTGAAGCTTTCTTT. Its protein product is CASSRTDRNTEAFF.

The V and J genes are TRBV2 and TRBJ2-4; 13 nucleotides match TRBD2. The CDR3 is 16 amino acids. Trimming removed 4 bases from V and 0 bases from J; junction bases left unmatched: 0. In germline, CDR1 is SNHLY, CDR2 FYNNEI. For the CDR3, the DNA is TGTGCCAGCAGTGGACTAGCGGGGGGAGCCAAAAACATTCAGTACTTC. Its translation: CASSGLAGGAKNIQYF. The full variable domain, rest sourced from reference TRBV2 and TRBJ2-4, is EPEVTQTPSHQVTQMGQEVILRCVPISNHLYFYWYRQILGQKVEFLVSFYNNEISEKSEIFDDQFSVERPDGSNFTLKIRSTKLEDSAMYFCASSGLAGGAKNIQYFGAGTRLSVL.

The CDR3 protein is CASSSRGGWETQYF. The DNA of the CDR3 is TGTGCCAGCAGCTCGCGTGGGGGCTGGGAGACCCAGTACTTC. The chain links TRBV7-8 to TRBJ2-5, with a weak D call TRBD1 (6 bases). V lost 4 bases, J lost 5 bases, and 14 bases lay in between. The germline V gene has CDR1 SGHVS and CDR2 FQNEAQ. The CDR3 extends over 14 amino acids.

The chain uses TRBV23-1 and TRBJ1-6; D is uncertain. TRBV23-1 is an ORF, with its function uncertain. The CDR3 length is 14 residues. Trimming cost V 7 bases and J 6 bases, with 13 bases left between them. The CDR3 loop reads CASMKDSTNSPLHF. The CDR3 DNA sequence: TGCGCCAGCATGAAAGACTCCACTAATTCACCCCTCCACTTT.

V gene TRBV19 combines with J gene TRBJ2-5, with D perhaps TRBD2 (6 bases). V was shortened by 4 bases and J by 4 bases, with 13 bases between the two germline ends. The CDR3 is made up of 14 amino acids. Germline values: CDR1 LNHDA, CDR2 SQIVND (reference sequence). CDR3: CASSKALGGETQYF. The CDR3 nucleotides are TGTGCCAGTAGTAAAGCTCTGGGGGGAGAGACCCAGTACTTC.

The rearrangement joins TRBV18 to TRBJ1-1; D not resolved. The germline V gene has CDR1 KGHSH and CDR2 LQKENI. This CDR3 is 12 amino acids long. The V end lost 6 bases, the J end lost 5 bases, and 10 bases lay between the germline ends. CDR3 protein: CASSSRVTEAFF. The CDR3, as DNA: TGTGCCAGCTCCTCGAGGGTGACTGAAGCTTTCTTT.

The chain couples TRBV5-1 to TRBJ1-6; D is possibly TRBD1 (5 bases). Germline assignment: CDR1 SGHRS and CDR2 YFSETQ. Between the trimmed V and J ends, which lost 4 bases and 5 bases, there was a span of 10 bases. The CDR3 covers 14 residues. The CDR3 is CASSQDTDNSPLHF. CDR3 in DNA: TGCGCCAGCAGCCAGGACACCGATAATTCACCCCTCCACTTT.

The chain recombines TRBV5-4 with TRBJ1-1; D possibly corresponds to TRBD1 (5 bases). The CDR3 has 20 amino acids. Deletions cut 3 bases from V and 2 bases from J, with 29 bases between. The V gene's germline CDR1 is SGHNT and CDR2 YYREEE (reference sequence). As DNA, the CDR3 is TGTGCCAGCAGCTCGGGGGGGAGAGGGTATAAGCCCTGGGAAAACACTGAAGCTTTCTTT. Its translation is CASSSGGRGYKPWENTEAFF.

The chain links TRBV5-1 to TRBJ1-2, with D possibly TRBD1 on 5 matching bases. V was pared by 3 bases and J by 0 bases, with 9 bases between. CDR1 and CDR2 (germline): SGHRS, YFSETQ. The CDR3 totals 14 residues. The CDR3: CASSSDNPNYGYTF. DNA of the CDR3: TGCGCCAGCAGCTCGGACAACCCTAACTATGGCTACACCTTC.

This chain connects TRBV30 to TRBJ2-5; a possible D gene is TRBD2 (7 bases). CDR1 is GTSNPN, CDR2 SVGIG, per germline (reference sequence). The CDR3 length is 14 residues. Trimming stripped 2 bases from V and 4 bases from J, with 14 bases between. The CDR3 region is CAWSFFGGAETQYF. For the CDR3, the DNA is TGTGCCTGGAGTTTTTTTGGGGGGGCAGAGACCCAGTACTTC.

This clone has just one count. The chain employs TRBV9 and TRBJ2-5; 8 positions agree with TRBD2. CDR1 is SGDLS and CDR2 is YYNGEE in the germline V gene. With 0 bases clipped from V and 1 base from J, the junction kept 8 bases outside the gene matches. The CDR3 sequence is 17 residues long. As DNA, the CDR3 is TGTGCCAGCAGCGTAGACCCCCCGGGGGGGACCCAAGAGACCCAGTACTTC. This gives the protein CASSVDPPGGTQETQYF.

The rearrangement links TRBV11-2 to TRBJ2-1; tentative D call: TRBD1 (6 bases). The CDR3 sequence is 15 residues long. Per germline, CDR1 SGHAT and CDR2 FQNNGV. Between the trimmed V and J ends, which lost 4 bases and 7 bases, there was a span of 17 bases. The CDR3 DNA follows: TGTGCCAGCAGCTCCCTCAGGGGACGAGGGAATGAGCAGTTCTTC. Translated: CASSSLRGRGNEQFF.

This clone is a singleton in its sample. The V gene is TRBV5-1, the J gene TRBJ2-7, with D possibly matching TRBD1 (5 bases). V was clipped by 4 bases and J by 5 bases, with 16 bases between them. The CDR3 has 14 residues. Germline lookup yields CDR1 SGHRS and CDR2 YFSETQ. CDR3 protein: CASSLNLDSHEQYF. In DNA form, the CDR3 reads TGCGCCAGCAGCCTAAACCTCGACAGCCACGAGCAGTACTTC.

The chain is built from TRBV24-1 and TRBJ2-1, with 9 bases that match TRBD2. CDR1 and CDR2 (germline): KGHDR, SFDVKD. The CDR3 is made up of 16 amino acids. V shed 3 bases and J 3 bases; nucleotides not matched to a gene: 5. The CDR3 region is CATSDLGSGGYNEQFF. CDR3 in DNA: TGTGCCACCAGTGATCTAGGTAGCGGGGGCTACAATGAGCAGTTCTTC.

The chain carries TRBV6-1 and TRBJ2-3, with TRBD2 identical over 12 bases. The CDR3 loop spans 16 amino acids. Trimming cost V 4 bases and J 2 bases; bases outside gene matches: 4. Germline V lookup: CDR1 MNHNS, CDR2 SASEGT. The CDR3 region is CASSVTSGGITDTQYF. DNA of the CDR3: TGTGCCAGCAGTGTTACTAGCGGGGGGATCACAGATACGCAGTATTTT.

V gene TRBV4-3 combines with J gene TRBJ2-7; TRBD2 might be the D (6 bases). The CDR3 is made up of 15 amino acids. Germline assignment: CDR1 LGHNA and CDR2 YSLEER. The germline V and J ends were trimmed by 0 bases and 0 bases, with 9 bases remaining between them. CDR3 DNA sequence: TGCGCCAGCAGCCAAGATGCGGGGAGCTCCTACGAGCAGTACTTC. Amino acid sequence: CASSQDAGSSYEQYF.

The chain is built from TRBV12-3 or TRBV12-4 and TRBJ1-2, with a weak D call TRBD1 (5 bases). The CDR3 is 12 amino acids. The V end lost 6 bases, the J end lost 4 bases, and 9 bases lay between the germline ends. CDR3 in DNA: TGTGCCAGCAGCAGACAGTCCTATGGCTACACCTTC. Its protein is CASSRQSYGYTF.

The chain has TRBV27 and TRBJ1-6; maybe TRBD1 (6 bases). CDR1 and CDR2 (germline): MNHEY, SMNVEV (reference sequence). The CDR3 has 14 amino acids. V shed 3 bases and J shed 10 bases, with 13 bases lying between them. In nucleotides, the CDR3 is TGTGCCAGCAGTTTTACAGGGATTGGGTCACCCCTCCACTTT. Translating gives CASSFTGIGSPLHF.

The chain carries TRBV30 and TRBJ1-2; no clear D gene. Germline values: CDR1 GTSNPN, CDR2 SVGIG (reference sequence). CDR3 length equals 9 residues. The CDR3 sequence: CAVVYGYTF. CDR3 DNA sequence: TGTGCTGTAGTTTATGGCTACACCTTC.

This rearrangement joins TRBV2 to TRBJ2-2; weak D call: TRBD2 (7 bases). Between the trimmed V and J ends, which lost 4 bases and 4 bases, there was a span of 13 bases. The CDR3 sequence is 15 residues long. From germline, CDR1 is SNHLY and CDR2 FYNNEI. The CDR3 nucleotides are TGTGCCAGCAGTGCACGGGGGGCCCCCACCGGGGAGCTGTTTTTT. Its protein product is CASSARGAPTGELFF.

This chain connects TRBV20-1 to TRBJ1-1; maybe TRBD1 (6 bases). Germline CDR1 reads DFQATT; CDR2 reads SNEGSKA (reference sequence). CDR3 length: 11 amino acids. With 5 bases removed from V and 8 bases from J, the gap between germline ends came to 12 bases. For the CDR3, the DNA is TGCAGTGCTGTACAGGGACGGGAAGCTTTCTTT. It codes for CSAVQGREAFF.

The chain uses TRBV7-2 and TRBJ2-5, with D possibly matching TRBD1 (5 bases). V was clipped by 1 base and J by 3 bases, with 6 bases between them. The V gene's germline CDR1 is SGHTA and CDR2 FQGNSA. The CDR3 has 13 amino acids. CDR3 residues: CASSLVREETQYF. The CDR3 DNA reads TGTGCCAGCAGCTTAGTCAGGGAAGAGACCCAGTACTTC.

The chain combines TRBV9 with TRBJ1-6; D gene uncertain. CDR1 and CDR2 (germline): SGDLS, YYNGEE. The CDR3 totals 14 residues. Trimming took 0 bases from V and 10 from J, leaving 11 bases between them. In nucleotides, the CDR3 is TGTGCCAGCAGCGTAGGTGCCTCGGGGTCACCCCTCCACTTT. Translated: CASSVGASGSPLHF.

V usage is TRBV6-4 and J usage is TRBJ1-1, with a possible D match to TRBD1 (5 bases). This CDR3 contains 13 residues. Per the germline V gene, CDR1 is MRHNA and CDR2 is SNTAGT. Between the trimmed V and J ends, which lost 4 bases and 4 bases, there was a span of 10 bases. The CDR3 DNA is TGTGCCAGCAGTGTAGGGCAGGGCACTGAAGCTTTCTTT. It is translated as CASSVGQGTEAFF.

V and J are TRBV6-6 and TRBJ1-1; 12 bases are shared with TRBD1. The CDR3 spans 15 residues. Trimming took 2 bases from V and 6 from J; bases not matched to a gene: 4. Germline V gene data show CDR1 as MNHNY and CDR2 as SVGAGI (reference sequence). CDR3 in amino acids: CASSYGTGGMAEAFF. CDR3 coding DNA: TGTGCCAGCAGTTACGGGACAGGGGGCATGGCTGAAGCTTTCTTT.